What follows is one T cell receptor beta chain and its context. The target antigen is unknown. The data belong to a study of T cell responses to AZD1222 COVID-19 vaccine. Study-level points and caveats: There were mostly white British donors and more females than males, and clonal diversity was possibly underestimated.

Trimming cost V 6 bases and J 2 bases, with 10 bases left between them. The CDR3 extends over 12 amino acids. In germline, CDR1 is SQVTM, CDR2 ANQGSEA. Produced via immunoSEQ multiplex PCR; TCRdb's table is partial and in-frame only. The data contain about 110,000 clones, about nine tenths of them singletons. This material consisted of peripheral blood, taken on day 0 of AZD1222 vaccination. This clonotype originated in an adult in good health. The chain recombines TRBV29-1 with TRBJ1-1, with D hard to call. DNA for the CDR3: TGCAGCGTGGCCTGGGGAAACACTGAAGCTTTCTTT. This translates into CSVAWGNTEAFF.